This paragraph covers one T cell receptor beta chain sequence. Its antigen is undetermined. The sample is drawn from a study of STAT3 mutations in large granular lymphocyte leukemia. Looking at the study overall: Immunosuppressive therapy was given to more than half of T-LGLL patients. Study outcomes and limitations: Every T-LGLL patient had at least one immunodominant TCRbeta clonotype.

Germline-derived CDR1 and CDR2 are KGHSH and LQKENI. The CDR3 totals 13 residues. The ends lost 6 bases at V and 15 bases at J; junction bases unmatched: 13. Method: immunoSEQ multiplex PCR; TCRdb's copy keeps in-frame clones and lacks some. This repertoire shows 12,000 or so clones, around 86% found once; its top ten account for approximately 87%. The sequencing sample was made of peripheral blood mononuclear cells. The receptor was derived from a man older than 75 with T-cell large granular lymphocyte leukemia. Some clones in this sample may be carry-over from other donors' samples. This chain uses TRBV18 with TRBJ2-1, with 8 positions matching TRBD2. CDR3 region: CASSLNGGDQWFF. CDR3 in DNA: TGTGCCAGCTCTCTCAACGGGGGGGATCAGTGGTTCTTC.